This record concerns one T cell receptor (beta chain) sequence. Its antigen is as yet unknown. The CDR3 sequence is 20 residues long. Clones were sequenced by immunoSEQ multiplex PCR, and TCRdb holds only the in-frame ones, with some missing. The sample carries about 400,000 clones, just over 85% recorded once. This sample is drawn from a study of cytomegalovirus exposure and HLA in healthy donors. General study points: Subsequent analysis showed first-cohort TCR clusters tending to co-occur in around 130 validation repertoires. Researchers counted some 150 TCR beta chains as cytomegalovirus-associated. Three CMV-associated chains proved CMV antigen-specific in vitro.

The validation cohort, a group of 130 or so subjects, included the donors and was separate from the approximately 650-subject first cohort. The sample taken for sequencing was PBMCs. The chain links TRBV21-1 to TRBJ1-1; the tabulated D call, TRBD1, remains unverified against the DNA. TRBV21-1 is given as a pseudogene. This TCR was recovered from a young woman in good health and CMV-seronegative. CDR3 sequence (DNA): TGTGCCAGCAGCAAAACTTCCCTCGCTCGGGACAGGGTTGCAGCCGCTGAAGCTTTCTTT. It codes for CASSKTSLARDRVAAAEAFF.